What follows are 11 T cell receptor beta chains derived from one specimen sequenced in a study of blood T cell repertoires in COVID-19. Here immunoSEQ multiplex PCR was the method, and the copy in TCRdb shows in-frame clones only, minus some. The sample holds roughly 32,000 clones, around 87% seen once. The sequenced sample was peripheral blood. The receptor set was obtained from a man aged 60-69 years with active COVID-19.

The chain couples TRBV19 to TRBJ1-1; D is unclear. Germline V lookup: CDR1 LNHDA, CDR2 SQIVND (reference sequence). Trimming took 3 bases from V and 7 from J, leaving 9 bases between them. The CDR3 is 12 amino acids. CDR3 DNA: TGTGCCAGTAGTATGGTTCTCGGTGAAGCTTTCTTT. Protein product: CASSMVLGEAFF.

V gene TRBV10-3 combines with J gene TRBJ2-1; 9 nucleotides match TRBD2. The germline V gene encodes CDR1 ENHRY and CDR2 SYGVKD. The CDR3 covers 17 residues. V gave up 0 bases and J gave up 7 bases; unmatched junction bases: 10. The CDR3 region has the DNA TGTGCCATCAGTGAGTCGGCTAGCGGGAACGGGGGGAATGAGCAGTTCTTC. This translates into CAISESASGNGGNEQFF.

V gene TRBV6-2 or TRBV6-3 combines with J gene TRBJ2-3; 14 bases are a match to TRBD2. The germline V gene encodes CDR1 MNHEY and CDR2 SVGEGT. The CDR3 runs to 16 residues. Trimming at V came to 6 bases and at J to 9 bases, leaving 11 bases not matched to a gene. CDR3 sequence: CASSPPGLAGVGTQYF. Written as DNA, the CDR3 is TGTGCCAGCAGCCCTCCGGGACTAGCGGGAGTAGGGACGCAGTATTTT.

This chain uses TRBV2 with TRBJ2-7; 10 nucleotides agree with TRBD2. CDR3 length: 15 amino acids. Germline-derived CDR1 and CDR2 are SNHLY and FYNNEI. After removal of 4 bases from V and 2 bases from J, the junction contained 5 bases not matched to a gene. In nucleotides, the CDR3 is TGTGCCAGCAGTGGGGGACTAGCGTACGCCTACGAGCAGTACTTC. Amino acids: CASSGGLAYAYEQYF. Variable domain in full (rest from reference TRBV2 and TRBJ2-7): EPEVTQTPSHQVTQMGQEVILRCVPISNHLYFYWYRQILGQKVEFLVSFYNNEISEKSEIFDDQFSVERPDGSNFTLKIRSTKLEDSAMYFCASSGGLAYAYEQYFGPGTRLTVT.

The chain recombines TRBV2 with TRBJ1-5; 7 positions match TRBD1. The CDR3 length is 15 residues. V was clipped by 6 bases and J by 4 bases; unmatched bases: 9. CDR1 and CDR2 from the germline V gene are SNHLY and FYNNEI. In nucleotides, the CDR3 is TGTGCCAGCAGAGTAGGGACAGTCCAGAATCAGCCCCAGCATTTT. Translating gives CASRVGTVQNQPQHF.

This chain uses TRBV6-1 with TRBJ2-5; TRBD1 might be the D (5 bases). Germline V gene data show CDR1 as MNHNS and CDR2 as SASEGT. V lost 3 bases and J lost 7, with 21 bases in between. The CDR3 is made up of 16 amino acids. The DNA of the CDR3 is TGTGCCAGCAGTGATTCCAGGGTCGCCATTCCTTCGACCCAGTACTTC. It codes for CASSDSRVAIPSTQYF.

The J gene is TRBJ2-5, the V gene TRBV7-9; D gene uncertain. The CDR3 runs to 14 residues. Germline V lookup: CDR1 SEHNR, CDR2 FQNEAQ (reference sequence). The ends were cut back, 1 base at V and 4 bases at J, with 10 bases in the middle. DNA of the CDR3: TGTGCCAGCAGCTTAGATCTAGTGGGAGAGACCCAGTACTTC. Protein product: CASSLDLVGETQYF.

V gene TRBV21-1 combines with J gene TRBJ2-1; TRBD2 is taken as the D call from the table, unchecked against the DNA. TRBV21-1 is deemed a pseudogene. The CDR3 consists of 16 residues. CDR3 in DNA: TGTGCCAGCAGTAACGAGGCTAGCGGGAGGGCCAATGAGCAGTTCTTC. Translated: CASSNEASGRANEQFF.

The CDR3 DNA follows: TGCGCCAGCAGCTTAGCTAGCGGGGCCGTCTACGAGCAGTACTTC. It yields the protein CASSLASGAVYEQYF. This chain joins TRBV5-1 and TRBJ2-7, with TRBD2 matching over 9 bases. After removal of 2 bases from V and 3 bases from J, the junction contained 6 bases not matched to a gene. The CDR3 sequence is 15 residues long. Germline CDR1 SGHRS, CDR2 YFSETQ.

The chain uses TRBV5-1 and TRBJ1-4, with 7 bases fitting TRBD1. V was pared by 6 bases and J by 2 bases, with 7 bases of the junction left unmatched. Germline V gene lookup returns CDR1 SGHRS and CDR2 YFSETQ. The CDR3 is 15 amino acids. The CDR3 nucleotides are TGCGCCAGCACCGGGGCGGGACAGACTAATGAAAAACTGTTTTTT. This gives the protein CASTGAGQTNEKLFF. The complete variable domain, with remaining parts taken from reference TRBV5-1 and TRBJ1-4, reads KAGVTQTPRYLIKTRGQQVTLSCSPISGHRSVSWYQQTPGQGLQFLFEYFSETQRNKGNFPGRFSGRQFSNSRSEMNVSTLELGDSALYLCASTGAGQTNEKLFFGSGTQLSVL.

The chain carries TRBV19 and TRBJ2-7; 8 bases fit TRBD1. The length of the CDR3 is 14 residues. The V segment lost 3 bases and the J segment 2 bases; nucleotides outside the gene matches: 3. Germline V lookup: CDR1 LNHDA, CDR2 SQIVND (reference sequence). CDR3 region: CASSITGGTYEQYF. The CDR3 DNA is TGTGCCAGTAGTATTACAGGGGGTACCTACGAGCAGTACTTC. Based on the CDR3 plus reference TRBV19 and TRBJ2-7, the full variable domain is DGGITQSPKYLFRKEGQNVTLSCEQNLNHDAMYWYRQDPGQGLRLIYYSQIVNDFQKGDIAEGYSVSREKKESFPLTVTSAQKNPTAFYLCASSITGGTYEQYFGPGTRLTVT.